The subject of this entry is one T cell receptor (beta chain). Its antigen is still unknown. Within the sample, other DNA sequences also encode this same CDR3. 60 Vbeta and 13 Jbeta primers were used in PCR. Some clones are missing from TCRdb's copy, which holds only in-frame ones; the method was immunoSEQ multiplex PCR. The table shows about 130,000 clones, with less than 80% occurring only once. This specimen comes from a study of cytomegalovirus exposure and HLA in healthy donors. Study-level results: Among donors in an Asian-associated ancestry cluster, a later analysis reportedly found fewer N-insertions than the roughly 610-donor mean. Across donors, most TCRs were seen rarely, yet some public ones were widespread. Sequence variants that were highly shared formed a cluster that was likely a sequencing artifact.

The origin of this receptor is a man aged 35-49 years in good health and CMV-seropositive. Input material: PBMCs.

The chain's CDR3 is CASSLRGQPQHF. CDR3 nucleotides: TGTGCCAGCAGCTTACGAGGGCAGCCCCAGCATTTT. This sequence joins TRBV7-2 and TRBJ1-5; D ambiguous. CDR1 is SGHTA, CDR2 FQGNSA, per germline. Trimming cost V 2 bases and J 7 bases, with 6 bases left between them. This CDR3 comprises 12 residues.